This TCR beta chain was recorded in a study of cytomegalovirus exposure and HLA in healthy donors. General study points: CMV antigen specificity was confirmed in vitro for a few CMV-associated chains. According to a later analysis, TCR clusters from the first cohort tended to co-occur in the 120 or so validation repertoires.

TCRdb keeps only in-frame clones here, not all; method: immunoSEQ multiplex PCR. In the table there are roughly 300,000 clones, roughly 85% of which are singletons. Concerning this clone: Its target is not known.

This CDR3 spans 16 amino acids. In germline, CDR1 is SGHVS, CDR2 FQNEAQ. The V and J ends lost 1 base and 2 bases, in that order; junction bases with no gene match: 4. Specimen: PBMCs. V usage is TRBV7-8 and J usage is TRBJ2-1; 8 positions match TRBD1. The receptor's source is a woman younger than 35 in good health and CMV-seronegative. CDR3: CASSLGQGAAYNEQFF. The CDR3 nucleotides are TGTGCCAGCAGCTTAGGCCAGGGGGCGGCCTACAATGAGCAGTTCTTC.